This T cell receptor (beta chain) was retrieved from a study of T cells in Graves' hyperthyroidism and ophthalmopathy. About the research overall: Blood was drawn when the patient was first diagnosed and still untreated.

It was RNA transcripts that yielded the amplified TCR beta CDR3 regions. An initial round of RT-PCR targeting the TCR CDR3 relied on the HTBI primer set. Each CDR3 protein is one row after TCRdb ran MiXCR on the multiplex PCR reads. The sample consists of about 200,000 distinct CDR3 sequences, approximately 20% of them appearing once. The PBMCs studied were ones that came from 10 ml fresh peripheral blood. There are 16 residues in the CDR3. The V gene's germline CDR1 is LGHNA and CDR2 YNFKEQ. V was shortened by 3 bases and J by 2 bases, with 13 bases between the two germline ends. The sample comprised blood. J is TRBJ2-2 and V is TRBV4-2; D assignment may be TRBD1 or TRBD2 (5 bases each). The TCR was taken from a man in his forties with Graves' hyperthyroidism. CDR3 residues: CASSQPGPSNTGELFF. DNA for the CDR3: TGTGCCAGCAGCCAGCCGGGACCGTCCAACACCGGGGAGCTGTTTTTT.